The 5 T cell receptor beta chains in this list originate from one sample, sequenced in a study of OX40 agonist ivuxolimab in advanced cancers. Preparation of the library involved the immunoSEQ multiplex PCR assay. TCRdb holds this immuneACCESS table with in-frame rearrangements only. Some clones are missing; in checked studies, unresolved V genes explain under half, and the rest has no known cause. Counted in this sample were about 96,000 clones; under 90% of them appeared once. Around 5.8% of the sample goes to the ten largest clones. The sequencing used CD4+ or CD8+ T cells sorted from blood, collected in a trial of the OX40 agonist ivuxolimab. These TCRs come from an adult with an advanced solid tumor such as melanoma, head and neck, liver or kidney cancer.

CDR3 amino acids: CASFPEGAGELFF. CDR3 bases: TGTGCCAGCTTTCCTGAGGGTGCCGGGGAGCTGTTTTTT. The rearrangement uses TRBV2 and TRBJ2-2; tentative D call: TRBD2 (5 bases). The CDR3 consists of 13 residues. Germline CDR1 is SNHLY and CDR2 is FYNNEI. Trimming left V 8 bases short and J 6 bases short, with 13 bases between.

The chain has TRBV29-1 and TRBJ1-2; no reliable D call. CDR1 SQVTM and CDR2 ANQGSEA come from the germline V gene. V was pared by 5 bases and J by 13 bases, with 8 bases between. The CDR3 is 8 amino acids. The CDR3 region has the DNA TGCAGCGTTTTGGGTCCCACCTTC. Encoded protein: CSVLGPTF. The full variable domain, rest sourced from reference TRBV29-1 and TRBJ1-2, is SAVISQKPSRDICQRGTSLTIQCQVDSQVTMMFWYRQQPGQSLTLIATANQGSEATYESGFVIDKFPISRPNLTFSTLTVSNMSPEDSSIYLCSVLGPTFGSGTRLTVV.

The CDR3: CASSIQRSYEQYF. As DNA, the CDR3 is TGTGCCAGTAGTATCCAGAGATCCTACGAGCAGTACTTC. The genes are TRBV19 and TRBJ2-7, with D unresolved. The germline V gene encodes CDR1 LNHDA and CDR2 SQIVND (reference sequence). Between the trimmed V and J ends, which lost 3 bases and 1 base, there was a span of 7 bases. The CDR3 totals 13 residues.

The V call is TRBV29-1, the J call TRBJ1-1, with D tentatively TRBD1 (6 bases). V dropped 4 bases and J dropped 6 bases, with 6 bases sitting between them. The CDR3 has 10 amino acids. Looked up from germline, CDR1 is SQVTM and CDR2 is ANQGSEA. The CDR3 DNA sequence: TGCAGCGTTGGGGGGCCTGAAGCTTTCTTT. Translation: CSVGGPEAFF.

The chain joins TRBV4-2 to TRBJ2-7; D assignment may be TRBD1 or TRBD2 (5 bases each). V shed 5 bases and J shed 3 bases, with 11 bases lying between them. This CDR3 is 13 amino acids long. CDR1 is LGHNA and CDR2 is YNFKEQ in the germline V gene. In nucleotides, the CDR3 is TGTGCCAGCAGCTTATCTGGGGGCTACGAGCAGTACTTC. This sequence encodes CASSLSGGYEQYF.